This T cell receptor beta chain is drawn from a study of OX40 agonist ivuxolimab in advanced cancers. About the research overall: Clinicians treated patients with ivuxolimab, an agonistic anti-OX40 (CD134) antibody. Subjects had a mean age of around 60 years, with a range of about 23 to 90; just over 80% were male.

Some clones are missing from TCRdb's copy, which holds only in-frame ones; the method was immunoSEQ multiplex PCR. The table includes 5,000 to 6,000 clones, about 70% detected once. This clone has just one count. The clonotype was recovered from an adult with an advanced solid tumor such as melanoma, head and neck, liver or kidney cancer. Sequences were derived from CD4+ or CD8+ T cells sorted from blood, sampled in a trial of the OX40 agonist ivuxolimab.

The CDR3 coding sequence is TGTGCCAGTACTCCAAGGGTGGGGAATCTCTATGGCTACACCTTC. Translation gives CASTPRVGNLYGYTF. This sequence joins TRBV19 and TRBJ1-2; D remains unclear. The ends were cut back, 7 bases at V and 4 bases at J, with 19 bases in the middle. Germline V gene sequence: CDR1 LNHDA, CDR2 SQIVND (reference sequence). CDR3 length: 15 amino acids.